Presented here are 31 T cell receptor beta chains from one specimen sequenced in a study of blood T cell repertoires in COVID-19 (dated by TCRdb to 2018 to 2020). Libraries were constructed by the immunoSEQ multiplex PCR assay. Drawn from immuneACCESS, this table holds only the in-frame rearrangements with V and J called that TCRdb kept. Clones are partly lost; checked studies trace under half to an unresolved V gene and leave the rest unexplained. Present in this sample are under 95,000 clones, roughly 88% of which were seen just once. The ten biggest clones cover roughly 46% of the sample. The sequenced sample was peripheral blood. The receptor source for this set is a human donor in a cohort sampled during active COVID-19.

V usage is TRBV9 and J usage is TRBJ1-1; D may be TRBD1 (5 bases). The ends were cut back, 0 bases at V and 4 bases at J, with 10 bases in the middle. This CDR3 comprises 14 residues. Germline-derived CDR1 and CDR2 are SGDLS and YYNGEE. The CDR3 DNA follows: TGTGCCAGCAGCGTAGGTCAGGGTGGCACTGAAGCTTTCTTT. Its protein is CASSVGQGGTEAFF.

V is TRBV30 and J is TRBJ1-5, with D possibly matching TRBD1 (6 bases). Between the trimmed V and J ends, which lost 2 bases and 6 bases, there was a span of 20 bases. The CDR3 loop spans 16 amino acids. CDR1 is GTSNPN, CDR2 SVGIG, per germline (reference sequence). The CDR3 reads CAWSPLGGALGQPQHF. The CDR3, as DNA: TGTGCCTGGAGTCCCTTGGGGGGGGCACTGGGTCAGCCCCAGCATTTT. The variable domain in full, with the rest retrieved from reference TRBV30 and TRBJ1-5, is SQTIHQWPATLVQPVGSPLSLECTVEGTSNPNLYWYRQAAGRGLQLLFYSVGIGQISSEVPQNLSASRPQDRQFILSSKKLLLSDSGFYLCAWSPLGGALGQPQHFGDGTRLSIL.

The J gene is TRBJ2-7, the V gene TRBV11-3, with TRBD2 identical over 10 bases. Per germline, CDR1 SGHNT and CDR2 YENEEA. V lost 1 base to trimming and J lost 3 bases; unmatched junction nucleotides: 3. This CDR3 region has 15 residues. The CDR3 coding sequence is TGTGCCAGCAGCTTAGTGGGGACTAGCGACTACGAGCAGTACTTC. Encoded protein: CASSLVGTSDYEQYF.

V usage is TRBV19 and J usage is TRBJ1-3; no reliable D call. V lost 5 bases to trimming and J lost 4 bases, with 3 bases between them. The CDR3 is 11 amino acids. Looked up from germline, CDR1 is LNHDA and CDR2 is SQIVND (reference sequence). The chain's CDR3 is CASSEGNTIYF. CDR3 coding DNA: TGTGCCAGTAGTGAGGGAAACACCATATATTTT.

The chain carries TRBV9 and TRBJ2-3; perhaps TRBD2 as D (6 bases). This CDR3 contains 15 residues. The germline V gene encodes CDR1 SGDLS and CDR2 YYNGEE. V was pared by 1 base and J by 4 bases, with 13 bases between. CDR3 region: CASSVRDSGPDTQYF. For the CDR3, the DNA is TGTGCCAGCAGCGTACGTGATAGCGGCCCAGATACGCAGTATTTT.

CDR3 sequence (DNA): TGTGCCAGCTCGCCCGGGACAGGGGCCCACGAGCAGTACTTC. This encodes CASSPGTGAHEQYF. The V and J genes are TRBV18 and TRBJ2-7; 10 bases map to TRBD1. The germline CDR1 and CDR2 sequences are KGHSH and LQKENI. The junction had 7 bases not matched to a gene; V was cut back by 6 bases and J by 5 bases. CDR3 length: 14 residues.

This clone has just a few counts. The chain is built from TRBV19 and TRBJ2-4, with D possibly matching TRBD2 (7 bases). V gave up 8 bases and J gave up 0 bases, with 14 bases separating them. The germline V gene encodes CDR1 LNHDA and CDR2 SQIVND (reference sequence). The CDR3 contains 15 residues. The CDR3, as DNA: TGTGCCAGTCAGGGAGGGGGACTAGCCAAAAACATTCAGTACTTC. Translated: CASQGGGLAKNIQYF.

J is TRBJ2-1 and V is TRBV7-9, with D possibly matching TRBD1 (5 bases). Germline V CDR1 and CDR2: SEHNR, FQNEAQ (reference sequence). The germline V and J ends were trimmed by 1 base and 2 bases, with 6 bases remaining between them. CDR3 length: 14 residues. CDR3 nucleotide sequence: TGTGCCAGCAGCTTAGGGACAACCTACAATGAGCAGTTCTTC. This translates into CASSLGTTYNEQFF.

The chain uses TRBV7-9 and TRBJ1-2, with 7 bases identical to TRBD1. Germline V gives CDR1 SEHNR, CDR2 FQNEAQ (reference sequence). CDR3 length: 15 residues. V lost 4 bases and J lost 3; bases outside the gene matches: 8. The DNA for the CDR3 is TGTGCCAGCAGCTACTACGACAGGGTGGACTATGGCTACACCTTC. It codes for CASSYYDRVDYGYTF.

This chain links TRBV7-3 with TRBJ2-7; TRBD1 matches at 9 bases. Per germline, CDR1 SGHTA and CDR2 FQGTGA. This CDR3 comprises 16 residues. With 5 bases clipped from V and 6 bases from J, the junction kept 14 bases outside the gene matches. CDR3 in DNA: TGTGCCAGCAGCATATATGGAGGACAGGGGATTTTCGAGCAGTACTTC. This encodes CASSIYGGQGIFEQYF.

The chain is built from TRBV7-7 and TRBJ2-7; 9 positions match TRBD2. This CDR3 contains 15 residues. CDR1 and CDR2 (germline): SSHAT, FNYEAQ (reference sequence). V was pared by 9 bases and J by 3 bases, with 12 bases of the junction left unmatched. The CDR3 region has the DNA TGTGCCAGGACCCTAGGTAGCGGGGGTGACTACGAGCAGTACTTC. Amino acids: CARTLGSGGDYEQYF. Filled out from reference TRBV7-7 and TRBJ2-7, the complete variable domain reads GAGVSQSPRYKVTKRGQDVTLRCDPISSHATLYWYQQALGQGPEFLTYFNYEAQPDKSGLPSDRFSAERPEGSISTLTIQRTEQRDSAMYRCARTLGSGGDYEQYFGPGTRLTVT.

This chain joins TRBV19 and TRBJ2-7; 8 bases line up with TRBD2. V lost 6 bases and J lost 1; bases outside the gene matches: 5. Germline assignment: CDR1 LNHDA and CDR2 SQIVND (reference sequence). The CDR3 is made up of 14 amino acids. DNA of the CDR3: TGTGCCAGTAGGACTAGCGAACGATCCTACGAGCAGTACTTC. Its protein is CASRTSERSYEQYF.

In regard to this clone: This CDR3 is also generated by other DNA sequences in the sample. For the CDR3, the DNA is TGCGCCAGCAGCCTGGGACTAGCGAGCAATGAGCAGTTCTTC. Protein sequence: CASSLGLASNEQFF. The V and J genes are TRBV5-1 and TRBJ2-1; 10 nucleotides line up with TRBD2. Germline trimming cut 4 bases from V and 6 bases from J; bases unmatched to any gene: 4. CDR3 length equals 14 residues. CDR1 is SGHRS and CDR2 is YFSETQ in the germline V gene.

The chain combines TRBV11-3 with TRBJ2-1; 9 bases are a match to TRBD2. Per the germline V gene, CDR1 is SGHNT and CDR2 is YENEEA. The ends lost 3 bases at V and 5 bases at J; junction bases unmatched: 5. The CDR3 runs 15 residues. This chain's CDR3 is CASSFLAGRNNEQFF. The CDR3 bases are TGTGCCAGCAGCTTCCTAGCGGGAAGGAACAATGAGCAGTTCTTC. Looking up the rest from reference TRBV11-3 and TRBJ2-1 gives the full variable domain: EAGVVQSPRYKIIEKKQPVAFWCNPISGHNTLYWYLQNLGQGPELLIRYENEEAVDDSQLPKDRFSAERLKGVDSTLKIQPAELGDSAVYLCASSFLAGRNNEQFFGPGTRLTVL.

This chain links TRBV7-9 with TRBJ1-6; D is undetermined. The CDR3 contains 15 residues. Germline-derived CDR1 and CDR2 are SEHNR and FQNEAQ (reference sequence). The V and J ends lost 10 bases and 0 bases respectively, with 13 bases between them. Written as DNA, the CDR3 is TGTGCCACCAGAAGAGGCAACTCCTATAATTCACCCCTCCACTTT. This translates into CATRRGNSYNSPLHF.

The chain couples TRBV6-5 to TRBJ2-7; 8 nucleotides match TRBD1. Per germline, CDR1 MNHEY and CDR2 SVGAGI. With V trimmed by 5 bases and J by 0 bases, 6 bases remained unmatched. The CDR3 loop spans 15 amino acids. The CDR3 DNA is TGTGCCAGCAGTCCCACGACAGGGGCCTCCTACGAGCAGTACTTC. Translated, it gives CASSPTTGASYEQYF.

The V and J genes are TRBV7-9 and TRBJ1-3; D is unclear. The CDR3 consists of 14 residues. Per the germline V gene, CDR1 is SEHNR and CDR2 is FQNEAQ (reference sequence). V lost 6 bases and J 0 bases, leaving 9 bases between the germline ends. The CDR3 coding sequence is TGTGCCAGCAGGCAGGAAGCCTCTGGAAACACCATATATTTT. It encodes CASRQEASGNTIYF. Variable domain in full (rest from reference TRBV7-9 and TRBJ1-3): DTGVSQNPRHKITKRGQNVTFRCDPISEHNRLYWYRQTLGQGPEFLTYFQNEAQLEKSRLLSDRFSAERPKGSFSTLEIQRTEQGDSAMYLCASRQEASGNTIYFGEGSWLTVV.

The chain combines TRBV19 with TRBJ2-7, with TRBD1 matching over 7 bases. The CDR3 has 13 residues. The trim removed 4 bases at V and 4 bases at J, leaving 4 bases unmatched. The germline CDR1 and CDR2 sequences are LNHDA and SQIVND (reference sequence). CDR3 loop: CASSTLRGYEQYF. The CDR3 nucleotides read TGTGCCAGTAGTACCCTCAGGGGGTACGAGCAGTACTTC.

The CDR3 reads CSVGQGAHTEAFF. The CDR3 coding sequence is TGCAGCGTGGGACAGGGGGCGCACACTGAAGCTTTCTTT. The V gene is TRBV29-1, the J gene TRBJ1-1; 12 bases map to TRBD1. Germline CDR1 reads SQVTM; CDR2 reads ANQGSEA. V dropped 6 bases and J dropped 3; count of bases not matched to a gene: 2. The CDR3 runs to 13 residues.

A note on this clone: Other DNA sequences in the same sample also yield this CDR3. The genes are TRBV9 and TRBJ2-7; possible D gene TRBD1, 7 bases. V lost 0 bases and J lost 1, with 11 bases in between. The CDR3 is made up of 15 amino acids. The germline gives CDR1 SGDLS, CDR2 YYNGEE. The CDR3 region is CASSVGSGGSYEQYF. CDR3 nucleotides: TGTGCCAGCAGCGTAGGATCAGGGGGGTCCTACGAGCAGTACTTC.

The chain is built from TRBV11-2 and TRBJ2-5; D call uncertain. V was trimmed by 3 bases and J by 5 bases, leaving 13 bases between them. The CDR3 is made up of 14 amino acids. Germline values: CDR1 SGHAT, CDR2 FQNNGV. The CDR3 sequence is CASSFGGNRETQYF. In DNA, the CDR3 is TGTGCCAGCAGCTTCGGCGGAAACCGGGAGACCCAGTACTTC. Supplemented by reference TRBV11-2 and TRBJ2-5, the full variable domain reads EAGVAQSPRYKIIEKRQSVAFWCNPISGHATLYWYQQILGQGPKLLIQFQNNGVVDDSQLPKDRFSAERLKGVDSTLKIQPAKLEDSAVYLCASSFGGNRETQYFGPGTRLLVL.

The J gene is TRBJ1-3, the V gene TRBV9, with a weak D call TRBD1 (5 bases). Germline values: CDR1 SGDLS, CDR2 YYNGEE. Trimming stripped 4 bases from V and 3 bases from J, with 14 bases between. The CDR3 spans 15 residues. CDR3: CASSPRGFRGNTIYF. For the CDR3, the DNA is TGTGCCAGCAGCCCGCGGGGGTTCCGTGGAAACACCATATATTTT. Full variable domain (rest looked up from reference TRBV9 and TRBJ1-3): DSGVTQTPKHLITATGQRVTLRCSPRSGDLSVYWYQQSLDQGLQFLIQYYNGEERAKGNILERFSAQQFPDLHSELNLSSLELGDSALYFCASSPRGFRGNTIYFGEGSWLTVV.

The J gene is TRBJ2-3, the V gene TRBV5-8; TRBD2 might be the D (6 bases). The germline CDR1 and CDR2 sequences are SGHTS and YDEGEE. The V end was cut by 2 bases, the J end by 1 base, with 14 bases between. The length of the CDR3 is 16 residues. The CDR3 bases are TGTGCCAGCAGCTTTGGATCGGGGGAGGGCACAGATACGCAGTATTTT. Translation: CASSFGSGEGTDTQYF.

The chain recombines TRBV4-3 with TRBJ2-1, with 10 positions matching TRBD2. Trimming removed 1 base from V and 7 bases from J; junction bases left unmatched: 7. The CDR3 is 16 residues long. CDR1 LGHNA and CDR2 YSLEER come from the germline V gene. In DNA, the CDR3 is TGCGCCAGCAGCCAAGTAGCGGGGGGAGGGAGGAATGAGCAGTTCTTC. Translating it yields CASSQVAGGGRNEQFF.

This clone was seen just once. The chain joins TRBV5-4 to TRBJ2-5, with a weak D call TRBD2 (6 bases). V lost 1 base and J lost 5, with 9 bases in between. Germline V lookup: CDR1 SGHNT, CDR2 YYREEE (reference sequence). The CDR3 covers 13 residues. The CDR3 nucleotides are TGTGCCAGCAGCTTGCCCGGGAGTGAGACCCAGTACTTC. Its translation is CASSLPGSETQYF.

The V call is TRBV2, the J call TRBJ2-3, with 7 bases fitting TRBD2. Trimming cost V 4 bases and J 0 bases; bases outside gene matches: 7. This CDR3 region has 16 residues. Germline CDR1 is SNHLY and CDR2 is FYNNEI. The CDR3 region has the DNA TGTGCCAGCAGTGGCCGAGCGGGACTTAGCACAGATACGCAGTATTTT. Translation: CASSGRAGLSTDTQYF.

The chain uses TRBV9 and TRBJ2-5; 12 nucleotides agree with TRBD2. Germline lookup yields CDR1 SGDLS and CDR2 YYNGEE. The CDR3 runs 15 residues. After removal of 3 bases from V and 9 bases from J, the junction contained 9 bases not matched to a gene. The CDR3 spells CASSASTSGGGAQYF. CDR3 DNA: TGTGCCAGCAGCGCATCGACTAGCGGGGGAGGGGCCCAGTACTTC.

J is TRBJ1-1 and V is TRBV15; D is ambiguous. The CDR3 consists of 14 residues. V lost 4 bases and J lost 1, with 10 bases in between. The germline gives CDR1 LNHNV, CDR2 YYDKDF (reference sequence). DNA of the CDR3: TGTGCCACCAGCACCCGCGGGCGGAACACTGAAGCTTTCTTT. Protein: CATSTRGRNTEAFF.

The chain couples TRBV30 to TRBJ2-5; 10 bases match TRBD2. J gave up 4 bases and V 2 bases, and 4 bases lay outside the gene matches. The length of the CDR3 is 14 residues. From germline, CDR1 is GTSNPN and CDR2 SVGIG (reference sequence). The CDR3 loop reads CAWSMGLARETQYF. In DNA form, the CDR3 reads TGTGCCTGGAGTATGGGACTAGCGAGAGAGACCCAGTACTTC. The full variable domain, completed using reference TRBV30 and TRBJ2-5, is SQTIHQWPATLVQPVGSPLSLECTVEGTSNPNLYWYRQAAGRGLQLLFYSVGIGQISSEVPQNLSASRPQDRQFILSSKKLLLSDSGFYLCAWSMGLARETQYFGPGTRLLVL.

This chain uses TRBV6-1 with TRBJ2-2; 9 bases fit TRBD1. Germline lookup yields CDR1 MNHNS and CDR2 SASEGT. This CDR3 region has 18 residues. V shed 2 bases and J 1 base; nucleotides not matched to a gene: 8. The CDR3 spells CASSERWLGQGNTGELFF. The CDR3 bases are TGTGCCAGCAGTGAAAGGTGGTTGGGACAGGGGAACACCGGGGAGCTGTTTTTT.

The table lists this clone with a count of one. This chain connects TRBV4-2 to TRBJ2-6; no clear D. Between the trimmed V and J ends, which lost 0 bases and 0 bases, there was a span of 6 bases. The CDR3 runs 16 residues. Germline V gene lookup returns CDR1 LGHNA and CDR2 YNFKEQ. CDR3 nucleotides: TGTGCCAGCAGCCAAGATCTCCTCTCTGGGGCCAACGTCCTGACTTTC. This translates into CASSQDLLSGANVLTF.